This TCR beta chain is from a study of T cell responses to AZD1222 COVID-19 vaccine. Libraries were prepared by immunoSEQ multiplex PCR; TCRdb keeps only in-frame clonotypes and omits some of them. Of more than 100,000 clones in the sample, 88% were seen once. Study-level results: CD4 TCRs covered the whole spike, strongest at regions 160-218 and 743-854. Females made up more of the donors, who were largely white British, and clonal diversity may have come out too low. Only a handful of people who got AZD1222 tested seropositive at baseline.

With regard to this clone: The antigen is not known.

V was cut by 1 base and J by 4 bases, with 10 bases left in between. CDR1 and CDR2 (germline): LGHNT, FRNRAP. CDR3 length: 14 residues. V is TRBV12-5 and J is TRBJ1-2; D may be TRBD1 (6 bases). The source is an adult in good health. Sequencing was performed on peripheral blood, taken on day 0 of AZD1222 vaccination. This CDR3 reads CASGLEAGVYGYTF. The CDR3 DNA sequence: TGTGCTAGTGGTTTGGAGGCAGGGGTCTATGGCTACACCTTC.